The sequence of this T cell receptor (beta chain) was determined in a study of blood T cells in healthy people across ages. Regarding the study as a whole: When set beside aged donors, long-lived donors presented more naive CD4+ cells and higher diversity. Naive T cell percentage by flow cytometry tracked strongly with beta diversity.

Through a sample-barcoded 5' primer and a J-beta primer mix, a second PCR was run for roughly 6 to 12 cycles. A 12-random-nucleotide template-switch adaptor tagged each cDNA molecule. TCRdb passed the 5' RACE reads through MiXCR, listing each CDR3 protein once. The sample lists roughly 650,000 distinct CDR3 sequences, less than 40% occurring once. Points on this clonotype: Its antigen remains unknown.

The CDR3 length is 14 residues. V lost 6 bases and J lost 13; bases outside the gene matches: 14. Germline V lookup: CDR1 DFQATT, CDR2 SNEGSKA (reference sequence). This sequence joins TRBV20-1 and TRBJ2-4; TRBD2 aligns across 11 bases. The TCR was taken from an elderly woman in good health. Input material: blood. CDR3 residues: CSAPRLAGSSVQYF. The CDR3 DNA is TGCAGTGCCCCCCGACTAGCGGGATCATCGGTACAGTACTTC.